These T cell receptor beta chains were read from a single sample in a study of cytomegalovirus exposure and HLA in healthy donors. Generated by immunoSEQ multiplex PCR, the TCRdb table keeps only in-frame clones and is missing some. The sample has just under 70,000 clones; over 75% are singletons. Sequencing input: PBMCs. The origin of the receptors is a human donor in good health. Each CDR3 is given with its conserved first and last residue. The D gene is left open where the match is weak. A row's size may be missing; if present it is once, few, many or a size class.

D: .; size: .; V: TRBV5-1; J: TRBJ2-2; CDR3: CASSSGGQEFGELFF; DNA: TGCGCCAGCAGCTCTGGGGGCCAGGAGTTCGGGGAGCTGTTTTTT
D: .; size: .; V: TRBV5-1; J: TRBJ2-7; CDR3: CASSRTSYEQYF; DNA: TGCGCCAGCAGCCGGACATCGTACGAGCAGTACTTC
D: .; size: few; V: TRBV5-5; J: TRBJ1-6; CDR3: CASSDWDISYNSPLHF; DNA: TGTGCCAGCAGTGATTGGGACATCTCCTATAATTCACCCCTCCACTTT
D: .; size: few; V: TRBV10-3; J: TRBJ1-5; CDR3: CAIGRDKDQPQHF; DNA: TGTGCCATCGGAAGGGACAAGGATCAGCCCCAGCATTTT
D: .; size: .; V: TRBV6-5; J: TRBJ2-2; CDR3: CASRERQANTGELFF; DNA: TGTGCCAGCAGAGAACGACAGGCGAACACCGGGGAGCTGTTTTTT
D: .; size: .; V: TRBV19; J: TRBJ1-2; CDR3: CATQTDPNYGYTF; DNA: TGTGCCACACAGACAGATCCCAACTATGGCTACACCTTC
D: .; size: .; V: TRBV7-3; J: TRBJ2-2; CDR3: CASSLKRDTGELFF; DNA: TGTGCCAGCAGCTTGAAGCGGGACACCGGGGAGCTGTTTTTT
D: TRBD1; size: .; V: TRBV5-1; J: TRBJ2-7; CDR3: CASSWGQPSYEQYF; DNA: TGCGCCAGCAGCTGGGGACAGCCCTCCTACGAGCAGTACTTC
D: .; size: .; V: TRBV7-3; J: TRBJ1-1; CDR3: CASQVDRNTEAFF; DNA: TGTGCCAGCCAGGTGGACAGGAACACTGAAGCTTTCTTT
D: TRBD2; size: .; V: TRBV5-1; J: TRBJ2-1; CDR3: CASSLLAGGGNEQFF; DNA: TGCGCCAGCAGCTTACTAGCGGGGGGTGGGAATGAGCAGTTCTTC
D: .; size: .; V: TRBV5-1; J: TRBJ2-7; CDR3: CASSLEDSTYEQYF; DNA: TGCGCTAGCAGCTTGGAGGACAGCACCTACGAGCAGTACTTC
D: .; size: once; V: TRBV5-4; J: TRBJ1-2; CDR3: CASRMDKNYGYPF; DNA: TGTGCCAGCAGGATGGACAAAAACTATGGCTACCCCTTC
D: .; size: .; V: TRBV28; J: TRBJ2-7; CDR3: CASSLWATEQYF; DNA: TGTGCCAGCAGCTTGTGGGCCACTGAGCAGTACTTC
D: TRBD2; size: .; V: TRBV6-1; J: TRBJ2-5; CDR3: CASTTGTSAVETQYF; DNA: TGTGCCAGCACTACCGGGACTAGCGCTGTCGAGACCCAGTACTTC
D: .; size: .; V: TRBV12-5; J: TRBJ2-7; CDR3: CASGSTLTYEQYF; DNA: TGTGCTAGTGGTTCGACACTTACCTACGAGCAGTACTTC
D: .; size: .; V: TRBV7-6; J: TRBJ1-5; CDR3: CASSLGGGWNQPQHF; DNA: TGTGCCAGCAGCTTAGGGGGGGGGTGGAATCAGCCCCAGCATTTT
D: .; size: .; V: TRBV5-1; J: TRBJ1-3; CDR3: CASSNDGISGNTIYF; DNA: TGCGCCAGCAGCAACGACGGGATCTCTGGAAACACCATATATTTT
D: TRBD1; size: few; V: TRBV10-2; J: TRBJ1-1; CDR3: CASGPTGGNTEAFF; DNA: TGCGCCAGCGGGCCGACAGGGGGGAACACTGAAGCTTTCTTT
D: TRBD2; size: .; V: TRBV15; J: TRBJ2-2; CDR3: CATSRDASGSSNTGELFF; DNA: TGTGCCACCAGCAGAGATGCAAGCGGGAGCTCGAACACCGGGGAGCTGTTTTTT
D: .; size: .; V: TRBV30; J: TRBJ1-2; CDR3: CAWTRRGSHTF; DNA: TGTGCCTGGACAAGGCGGGGGAGCCACACCTTC
D: .; size: .; V: TRBV6-1; J: TRBJ2-1; CDR3: CASRSIMTGNEQFF; DNA: TGTGCCAGCAGGAGCATTATGACAGGCAATGAGCAGTTCTTC
D: TRBD1; size: .; V: TRBV7-3; J: TRBJ1-2; CDR3: CASSQQGMEGYTF; DNA: TGTGCCAGCAGCCAACAGGGGATGGAGGGCTACACCTTC
D: TRBD1; size: .; V: TRBV5-4; J: TRBJ2-7; CDR3: CASSLRTGLTYEQYF; DNA: TGTGCCAGCAGCCTAAGGACAGGGTTAACCTACGAGCAGTACTTC
D: TRBD1; size: .; V: TRBV7-9; J: TRBJ2-2; CDR3: CASSLSAGTGISGELFF; DNA: TGTGCCAGCAGCTTATCGGCCGGGACAGGGATCTCCGGGGAGCTGTTTTTT
D: .; size: few; V: TRBV5-6; J: TRBJ1-2; CDR3: CASSFISSNYGYTF; DNA: TGTGCCAGCAGCTTCATATCTAGTAACTATGGCTACACCTTC
D: .; size: .; V: TRBV4-1; J: TRBJ2-7; CDR3: CASSPGSSSTYEQYF; DNA: TGCGCCAGCAGCCCCGGGTCCTCTTCGACCTACGAGCAGTACTTC
D: .; size: .; V: TRBV5-1; J: TRBJ1-2; CDR3: CASSLEAGDDYGYTF; DNA: TGCGCCAGCAGCTTGGAAGCAGGGGACGACTATGGCTACACCTTC
D: .; size: .; V: TRBV5-1; J: TRBJ1-1; CDR3: CASSLTGTEAFF; DNA: TGCGCCAGCAGCTTGACTGGCACTGAAGCTTTCTTT
D: .; size: .; V: TRBV4-2; J: TRBJ2-7; CDR3: CASSQVSYEQYF; DNA: TGTGCCAGCAGCCAAGTATCCTACGAGCAGTACTTC
D: .; size: .; V: TRBV28; J: TRBJ1-3; CDR3: CASSLAQQGSAGNTIYF; DNA: TGTGCCAGCAGTTTAGCCCAACAGGGTAGTGCTGGAAACACCATATATTTT
D: .; size: .; V: TRBV7-2; J: TRBJ2-5; CDR3: CASSVGGWETQYF; DNA: TGTGCCAGCAGCGTCGGGGGTTGGGAGACCCAGTACTTC
D: .; size: .; V: TRBV10-3; J: TRBJ1-6; CDR3: CAISEGGDGSPLHF; DNA: TGTGCCATCAGTGAAGGAGGGGATGGTTCACCCCTCCACTTT
D: .; size: .; V: TRBV5-6; J: TRBJ2-7; CDR3: CASSRRDTFSYEQYF; DNA: TGTGCCAGCAGTCGCCGGGACACTTTCTCCTACGAGCAGTACTTC
D: TRBD2; size: .; V: TRBV5-1; J: TRBJ2-3; CDR3: CASSFSGRGDTQYF; DNA: TGCGCCAGCAGCTTTTCCGGGAGGGGGGATACGCAGTATTTT
D: .; size: .; V: TRBV7-3; J: TRBJ1-2; CDR3: CASSLDPRGGYTF; DNA: TGTGCCAGCAGCTTAGACCCCAGGGGTGGCTACACCTTC
D: .; size: .; V: TRBV19; J: TRBJ1-1; CDR3: CASSWPGNTEAFF; DNA: TGTGCCAGTAGTTGGCCGGGGAACACTGAAGCTTTCTTT
D: .; size: once; V: TRBV5-4; J: TRBJ1-2; CDR3: CASSLVGRGSFGYTF; DNA: TGTGCCAGCAGCTTGGTCGGCAGGGGTAGTTTTGGCTACACCTTC
D: TRBD2; size: .; V: TRBV7-6; J: TRBJ2-1; CDR3: CASSLVGTSGGAGDEQFF; DNA: TGTGCCAGCAGCTTAGTCGGGACTAGCGGGGGGGCCGGGGATGAGCAGTTCTTC
D: .; size: few; V: TRBV6-1; J: TRBJ2-3; CDR3: CASTRVADTQYF; DNA: TGTGCCAGCACCCGAGTAGCAGATACGCAGTATTTT